The 5 T cell receptor beta chains given below trace back to one sample, sequenced in a study of blood T cells in healthy people across ages. A second PCR, run for 7 to 11 cycles, used a sample-barcoded 5' primer plus a J-beta primer mix. From the 5' RACE reads, TCRdb called clonotypes with MiXCR, one entry per CDR3 protein. This table holds about 700,000 distinct CDR3 sequences, approximately 31% found once. The sequencing input was blood. The receptors were gathered from a woman of 80 years or more in good health.

The table lists this clonotype with many counts. This chain uses TRBV5-6 with TRBJ1-5; 9 bases agree with TRBD1. The V and J ends lost 0 bases and 1 base, in that order; junction bases with no gene match: 2. Germline CDR1 is SGHDT and CDR2 is YYEEEE. The CDR3 has 16 amino acids. CDR3 in amino acids: CASSLGTGESNQPQHF. The CDR3 coding sequence is TGTGCCAGCAGCTTGGGGACAGGGGAAAGCAATCAGCCCCAGCATTTT.

This clonotype was counted at least ten times. The chain has TRBV6-5 and TRBJ2-7, with D maybe TRBD1 (5 bases). Deletions cut 0 bases from V and 6 bases from J, with 21 bases between. The germline gives CDR1 MNHEY, CDR2 SVGAGI. The length of the CDR3 is 17 residues. The CDR3 is CASSYSIWTLSRGEQYF. CDR3 sequence (DNA): TGTGCCAGCAGTTACTCGATCTGGACACTCTCTAGAGGCGAGCAGTACTTC.

The chain recombines TRBV5-1 with TRBJ2-1; D possibly matches TRBD1 or TRBD2 (6 bases each). V lost 8 bases and J lost 0, with 15 bases in between. The CDR3 has 15 amino acids. Germline V CDR1 and CDR2: SGHRS, YFSETQ. The CDR3 DNA is TGCGCCAGTCGGAGGGGGGTCAGCTCCTACAATGAGCAGTTCTTC. Its protein product is CASRRGVSSYNEQFF.

The V call is TRBV20-1, the J call TRBJ2-7; the match to TRBD1 covers 8 bases. The CDR3 extends over 13 amino acids. Germline V gene sequence: CDR1 DFQATT, CDR2 SNEGSKA (reference sequence). V lost 6 bases and J lost 2; bases outside the gene matches: 6. This CDR3 is CSAHQGAPYEQYF. The CDR3 coding sequence is TGCAGTGCCCATCAGGGGGCCCCCTACGAGCAGTACTTC.

In this sample, this clonotype turned up many times. CDR3 nucleotide sequence: TGTGCCAGCAGTCTATTCAGGGGGGGTAACCTAAGAGGTGAGCAGTTCTTC. It yields the protein CASSLFRGGNLRGEQFF. The rearrangement links TRBV2 to TRBJ2-1; tentatively, D is TRBD1 or TRBD2 (7 bases each). This CDR3 has 17 amino acids. The ends were cut back, 5 bases at V and 9 bases at J, with 26 bases in the middle. CDR1 and CDR2 from the germline V gene are SNHLY and FYNNEI.